Each of the 14 T cell receptor beta chains below was sequenced from the same sample in a study of T-cell reconstitution after alpha-beta-depleted transplantation in children. Unique molecular identifiers were incorporated when the TCRbeta library was constructed. MiXCR, applied by TCRdb to the PCR reads, yields one record per CDR3 protein. The sample lists some 500,000 distinct CDR3 sequences, 15% to 20% seen once, with 2.5% to 3.5% in the top ten. The sample here was PBMCs from the stem cell graft donor, taken from the stem cell graft. The receptors derive from a human donor who donated a stem cell graft to a child with acute lymphoblastic leukemia.

This chain connects TRBV18 to TRBJ2-1; 10 bases are shared with TRBD2. The V gene's germline CDR1 is KGHSH and CDR2 LQKENI. Unmatched junction bases numbered 12, after V lost 0 bases and J lost 7 bases. The CDR3 consists of 18 residues. The CDR3 spells CASSPPGALAGRGNEQFF. CDR3 DNA sequence: TGTGCCAGCTCACCACCGGGGGCACTAGCGGGAAGAGGGAATGAGCAGTTCTTC.

The J gene is TRBJ2-3, the V gene TRBV29-1; D is perhaps TRBD1 (6 bases). The CDR3 sequence is 13 residues long. Germline CDR1 SQVTM, CDR2 ANQGSEA. The V gene lost 3 bases and the J gene lost 2 bases, with 9 bases spanning the gap. The CDR3 protein is CSVEGQNTDTQYF. The DNA for the CDR3 is TGCAGCGTTGAGGGACAAAACACAGATACGCAGTATTTT.

In this sample, this clonotype turned up a few times. This chain links TRBV12-3 or TRBV12-4 with TRBJ2-7, with 7 bases fitting TRBD2. V gave up 1 base and J gave up 5 bases; unmatched junction bases: 8. The CDR3 covers 15 residues. In DNA form, the CDR3 reads TGTGCCAGCAGTTTAGTAGGCGGGAGCAGTCACGAGCAGTACTTC. Translated, it gives CASSLVGGSSHEQYF.

This chain's CDR3 is CSARPSGIKRAYNEQFF. The CDR3 DNA reads as TGCAGTGCTAGACCTAGCGGGATAAAACGAGCCTACAATGAGCAGTTCTTC. This rearrangement joins TRBV20-1 to TRBJ2-1, with 9 positions matching TRBD2. Germline CDR1 is DFQATT and CDR2 is SNEGSKA (reference sequence). The V gene end was trimmed by 2 bases and the J gene end by 2 bases; junction bases not matched to a gene: 10. This CDR3 comprises 17 residues.

The chain has TRBV3-1 and TRBJ2-3; no clear D. Trimming took off 1 base at V and 8 bases at J, with 7 bases between the two ends. Germline lookup yields CDR1 LGHDT and CDR2 YNNKEL (reference sequence). This CDR3 contains 12 residues. The DNA of the CDR3 is TGTGCCAGCAGCCAAGGCCCTTCTACGCAGTATTTT. Its protein is CASSQGPSTQYF.

The chain has TRBV7-6 and TRBJ2-7; perhaps TRBD2 as D (5 bases). CDR3 length: 16 residues. Germline V gene sequence: CDR1 SGHVS, CDR2 FNYEAQ. Trimming took 1 base from V and 6 from J, leaving 19 bases between them. The CDR3 nucleotides are TGTGCCAGCAGCTTAGTCCCCACCCCGGGCGGGCTCGAGCAGTACTTC. Translating gives CASSLVPTPGGLEQYF. Based on the CDR3 plus reference TRBV7-6 and TRBJ2-7, the full variable domain is GAGVSQSPRYKVTKRGQDVALRCDPISGHVSLYWYRQALGQGPEFLTYFNYEAQQDKSGLPNDRFSAERPEGSISTLTIQRTEQRDSAMYRCASSLVPTPGGLEQYFGPGTRLTVT.

The chain recombines TRBV5-1 with TRBJ2-5; perhaps D is TRBD1 or TRBD2 (5 bases each). There are 15 residues in the CDR3. Germline V gene sequence: CDR1 SGHRS, CDR2 YFSETQ. Trimming removed 2 bases from V and 1 base from J, with 12 bases in between. CDR3 sequence: CASSFPGTTQETQYF. In DNA form, the CDR3 reads TGCGCCAGCAGCTTTCCCGGGACCACCCAAGAGACCCAGTACTTC.

This clonotype has a handful of counts. The rearrangement joins TRBV5-1 to TRBJ1-1; 10 bases match TRBD1. The CDR3 runs to 16 residues. Germline V gene sequence: CDR1 SGHRS, CDR2 YFSETQ. V trimming: 3 bases; J trimming: 4 bases; junction bases outside the gene matches: 9. CDR3 coding DNA: TGCGCCAGCAGCTCGGGACAGGGGACGACGGCCACTGAAGCTTTCTTT. Amino acids: CASSSGQGTTATEAFF.

This chain uses TRBV5-5 with TRBJ2-1; D uncertain. The CDR3 is 12 residues long. V was shortened by 4 bases and J by 5 bases, with 7 bases between the two germline ends. Germline lookup yields CDR1 SGHKS and CDR2 YYEKEE (reference sequence). CDR3 amino acids: CASSPVNNEQFF. The CDR3 bases are TGTGCCAGCAGCCCGGTGAACAATGAGCAGTTCTTC.

In this sample, this clonotype turned up a few times. The chain employs TRBV5-5 and TRBJ1-1; no clear D. The CDR3 sequence is 11 residues long. The ends were cut back, 6 bases at V and 11 bases at J, with 14 bases in the middle. The germline V gene encodes CDR1 SGHKS and CDR2 YYEKEE (reference sequence). CDR3 sequence: CASTAVSVAFF. The CDR3 region has the DNA TGTGCCAGCACAGCCGTATCAGTGGCTTTCTTT. Drawing the rest from reference TRBV5-5 and TRBJ1-1, the complete variable domain is DAGVTQSPTHLIKTRGQQVTLRCSPISGHKSVSWYQQVLGQGPQFIFQYYEKEERGRGNFPDRFSARQFPNYSSELNVNALLLGDSALYLCASTAVSVAFFGQGTRLTVV.

This clonotype has only a few counts. V usage is TRBV12-3 or TRBV12-4 and J usage is TRBJ1-5, with TRBD1 matching 9 bases. The CDR3 covers 17 residues. V shed 1 base and J 1 base; nucleotides not matched to a gene: 5. The CDR3 sequence is CASSLGGQGLSNQPQHF. CDR3 nucleotides: TGTGCCAGCAGTTTAGGGGGACAGGGATTAAGCAATCAGCCCCAGCATTTT.

This clonotype has more than one count but fewer than ten. The chain has TRBV7-6 and TRBJ2-1; no reliable D call. The CDR3 is 14 residues long. CDR1 and CDR2 (germline): SGHVS, FNYEAQ. V lost 0 bases to trimming and J lost 5 bases, with 8 bases between them. CDR3 in amino acids: CASSLAHGHNEQFF. In DNA, the CDR3 is TGTGCCAGCAGCTTAGCGCACGGTCACAATGAGCAGTTCTTC.

The chain couples TRBV12-3 or TRBV12-4 to TRBJ2-1, with 9 positions matching TRBD2. V lost 7 bases and J lost 15; bases outside the gene matches: 16. This CDR3 has 14 amino acids. The DNA of the CDR3 is TGTGCCAGCACCTCGTGGGCTAGCGGGAAGGTTGCGTTCTTC. It encodes CASTSWASGKVAFF.

The chain is built from TRBV5-1 and TRBJ2-7; TRBD2 aligns across 9 bases. This CDR3 has 15 residues. The germline gives CDR1 SGHRS, CDR2 YFSETQ. J lost 2 bases, V lost 4 bases, and 7 bases had no gene match. The CDR3 DNA sequence: TGCGCCAGCAGCATTAGCGGGAGTATCGCCTACGAGCAGTACTTC. Translation: CASSISGSIAYEQYF. The full variable domain, rest sourced from reference TRBV5-1 and TRBJ2-7, is KAGVTQTPRYLIKTRGQQVTLSCSPISGHRSVSWYQQTPGQGLQFLFEYFSETQRNKGNFPGRFSGRQFSNSRSEMNVSTLELGDSALYLCASSISGSIAYEQYFGPGTRLTVT.